Shown below are 14 T cell receptor beta chains from a single sample sequenced in a study of blood T cell repertoires in COVID-19. TCRdb's copy holds only in-frame clones and misses some; the assay was immunoSEQ multiplex PCR. The table includes a few hundred thousand clones, more than 80% detected once. The source material was peripheral blood. Receptors were obtained from a man under 40 who had recovered from COVID-19.

The chain joins TRBV5-6 to TRBJ2-5; no definite D call. V lost 3 bases to trimming and J lost 6 bases, with 18 bases between them. In germline, CDR1 is SGHDT, CDR2 YYEEEE. The CDR3 covers 15 residues. Here the CDR3 reads CASSSESPLRQTQYF. DNA for the CDR3: TGTGCCAGCAGCTCCGAGTCCCCTCTGCGGCAGACCCAGTACTTC.

The chain combines TRBV30 with TRBJ1-1; perhaps TRBD1 as D (5 bases). The CDR3 covers 12 residues. The germline gives CDR1 GTSNPN, CDR2 SVGIG (reference sequence). Trimming took off 5 bases at V and 1 base at J, with 8 bases between the two ends. CDR3 sequence reads: CAWGAWNTEAFF. CDR3 bases: TGTGCCTGGGGGGCCTGGAACACTGAAGCTTTCTTT. Full variable domain (outside the CDR3, taken from reference TRBV30 and TRBJ1-1): SQTIHQWPATLVQPVGSPLSLECTVEGTSNPNLYWYRQAAGRGLQLLFYSVGIGQISSEVPQNLSASRPQDRQFILSSKKLLLSDSGFYLCAWGAWNTEAFFGQGTRLTVV.

V usage is TRBV5-1 and J usage is TRBJ2-1, with 13 bases fitting TRBD2. Germline V gene lookup returns CDR1 SGHRS and CDR2 YFSETQ. The J segment lost 4 bases and the V segment lost 4 bases, leaving 5 bases of the junction unmatched. CDR3 length: 16 amino acids. CDR3 sequence (DNA): TGCGCCAGCAGCGAGGGGACTAGCGGGGCGTACAATGAGCAGTTCTTC. It yields the protein CASSEGTSGAYNEQFF.

This clone was seen only a few times. V gene TRBV5-5 combines with J gene TRBJ2-6, with D unclear. The CDR3 loop spans 16 amino acids. Germline CDR1 SGHKS, CDR2 YYEKEE (reference sequence). V lost 4 bases and J 0 bases, leaving 11 bases between the germline ends. The CDR3 region has the DNA TGTGCCAGCAGCCCCAGACTCAGCTCTGGGGCCAACGTCCTGACTTTC. Protein product: CASSPRLSSGANVLTF.

The chain combines TRBV11-2 with TRBJ2-3; D is undetermined. Trimming removed 5 bases at V and 6 bases at J, with 12 bases between. The CDR3 totals 13 residues. Germline lookup yields CDR1 SGHAT and CDR2 FQNNGV. The CDR3 nucleotides are TGTGCCAGCAGCACCATCGGAGCCGATACGCAGTATTTT. Encoded protein: CASSTIGADTQYF.

The V call is TRBV6-5, the J call TRBJ2-2, with 12 bases matching TRBD2. This CDR3 comprises 15 residues. The germline V gene encodes CDR1 MNHEY and CDR2 SVGAGI. With V trimmed by 6 bases and J by 7 bases, 6 bases remained unmatched. The CDR3 bases are TGTGCCAGCAGACCAGCTAGCGGGGGGGACGGGGAGCTGTTTTTT. This sequence encodes CASRPASGGDGELFF.

V and J are TRBV12-5 and TRBJ2-3, with TRBD1 identical over 8 bases. V shed 1 base, J shed 3 bases, and the junction held 0 bases outside the gene matches. The CDR3 extends over 14 amino acids. Germline V gives CDR1 LGHNT, CDR2 FRNRAP. CDR3 amino acids: CASGLGQGTDTQYF. The CDR3 DNA follows: TGTGCTAGTGGTTTGGGACAGGGGACAGATACGCAGTATTTT.

V usage is TRBV10-2 and J usage is TRBJ1-6; D uncertain. CDR1 and CDR2 (germline): WSHSY, SAAADI. Between the trimmed V and J ends, which lost 2 bases and 4 bases, there was a span of 6 bases. The CDR3 spans 14 residues. The CDR3 DNA sequence: TGCGCCAGCAGTGAGCCACGGTATAATTCACCCCTCCACTTT. It yields the protein CASSEPRYNSPLHF.

This clone appeared a few times. The gene calls are TRBV19 and TRBJ1-2; TRBD1 is a possible D gene (6 bases). There are 13 residues in the CDR3. V was clipped by 11 bases and J by 3 bases, with 16 bases between them. In germline, CDR1 is LNHDA, CDR2 SQIVND (reference sequence). Here the CDR3 DNA reads TGTGCCTCTAATCCGGACAGAGACTATGGCTACACCTTC. Protein product: CASNPDRDYGYTF.

V gene TRBV12-3 or TRBV12-4 combines with J gene TRBJ2-1; D uncertain. The V end was cut by 1 base, the J end by 7 bases, with 8 bases between. This CDR3 is 13 amino acids long. CDR3 DNA: TGTGCCAGCAGTTTAGGTGCGTGGAATGAGCAGTTCTTC. Translation: CASSLGAWNEQFF.

In this sample, this clone turned up once. A read error is possible here, since a much larger clone lies one base away. The same CDR3 can be traced to other DNA sequences in this sample. The CDR3 DNA reads as TGTGCCAGCAGCCCGACAGGGTCCGGGGAGCTGTTTTTT. Translation gives CASSPTGSGELFF. This chain joins TRBV9 and TRBJ2-2; 7 bases fit TRBD1. This CDR3 is 13 amino acids long. With V trimmed by 4 bases and J by 6 bases, 3 bases remained unmatched. CDR1 and CDR2 (germline): SGDLS, YYNGEE.

The chain has TRBV24-1 and TRBJ2-2; tentatively, D is TRBD1 (5 bases). Between the trimmed V and J ends, which lost 7 bases and 5 bases, there was a span of 13 bases. CDR1 and CDR2 (germline): KGHDR, SFDVKD. The CDR3 has 14 residues. The chain's CDR3 is CATRDPGRTGELFF. DNA of the CDR3: TGTGCCACCAGGGATCCAGGGCGAACCGGGGAGCTGTTTTTT.

This rearrangement joins TRBV3-1 (or the pseudogene TRBV3-2) to TRBJ1-1; D might be TRBD1 (5 bases). Per the germline V gene, CDR1 is LGHDT and CDR2 is YNNKEL (reference sequence). The ends were cut back, 1 base at V and 0 bases at J, with 9 bases in the middle. The length of the CDR3 is 15 residues. The CDR3 is CASSQAAGLNTEAFF. The DNA for the CDR3 is TGTGCCAGCAGCCAAGCGGCAGGGCTGAACACTGAAGCTTTCTTT.

V is TRBV11-3 and J is TRBJ2-3; D is ambiguous. The CDR3 is made up of 13 amino acids. Trimming pared 4 bases from V and 4 bases from J, leaving 9 bases between. Germline loops: CDR1 SGHNT, CDR2 YENEEA. Here the CDR3 DNA reads TGTGCCAGCAGCTCTCGACTCTCAGATACGCAGTATTTT. It yields the protein CASSSRLSDTQYF.